This T cell receptor (beta chain) was sequenced in a study of T-cell reconstitution after alpha-beta-depleted transplantation in children (dated by TCRdb to 2015 to 2016). For context, the study as a whole: Using TCR repertoire profiling, the study followed T-cell immune reconstitution in a quantitative way in children after TCRalphabeta/CD19-depleted allogeneic hematopoietic cell transplantation. Points the paper makes about the study in general: In some patients, high TCRbeta diversity at day 60 was attributed to recipient T cells and intrathymic progenitors that had survived conditioning. The apparently early alphabetaT-cell count recovery about two months after transplant was reportedly dependent on only several hundred rapidly expanded clones derived from non-depleted graft cells. Over the following months the frequencies of hyperexpanded clones went down, and after one year T-cell counts and TCRbeta diversity were mostly credited to newly produced T cells.

After removal of 0 bases from V and 2 bases from J, the junction retains 5 bases not matched to a gene. Inclusive of the bounding cysteine and phenylalanine, the CDR3 is 17 residues long. Only CDR3 DNA remains: 51 bases, in frame from the first base. For CDR1 and CDR2, the germline V gene lists MGHRA and YSYEKL. Turning to this clonotype: The target of this receptor is not known. No qualities accompany the bases; no much larger clone lies one base away.

According to the study, the label for this sample's treatment or condition signals: allogeneic hematopoietic cell transplantation with graft depleted of TCRalphabeta T cells and CD19 B cells. Transplant recipients were children who received TCRalphabeta/CD19-depleted allogeneic hematopoietic cell grafts. Libraries were built with PCR. The run used an Illumina HiSeq 2500. Molecular barcoding was employed in the preparation of TCR libraries, with unique molecular identifiers being used to normalize TCRbeta repertoire quantification. TCRdb reran the public reads through fastp at Q25 and MiXCR, keeping productive beta chains. Each entry is one CDR3 protein sequence, shown with its most common DNA and genes. The sample data list 500,000 to 750,000 distinct CDR3 sequences, and approximately 30% of these were observed just once. In total, the top ten clones hold just over 35% of the sample.

Sequences were derived from PBMCs, sampled before TCRalphabeta/CD19-depleted stem cell transplant. This receptor was identified in a boy under two years old with Wiskott-Aldrich syndrome, due to receive a stem cell transplant. This chain joins TRBV4-1 to TRBJ2-5, with 11 bases matching TRBD2. Here the CDR3 is given as CASSQELAGALQETQYF. At the DNA level, the sequence is TGCGCCAGCAGCCAAGAACTAGCGGGAGCCTTACAAGAGACCCAGTACTTC.